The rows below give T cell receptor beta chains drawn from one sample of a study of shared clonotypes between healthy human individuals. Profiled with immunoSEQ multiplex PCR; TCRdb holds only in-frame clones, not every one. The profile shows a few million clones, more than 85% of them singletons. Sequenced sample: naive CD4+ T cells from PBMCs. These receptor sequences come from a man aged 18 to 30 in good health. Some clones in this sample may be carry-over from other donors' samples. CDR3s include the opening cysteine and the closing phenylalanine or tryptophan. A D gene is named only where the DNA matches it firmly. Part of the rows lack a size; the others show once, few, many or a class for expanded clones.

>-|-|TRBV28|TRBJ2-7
CASTPQTIHFEQYF
TGTGCCAGTACACCCCAGACTATCCACTTCGAGCAGTACTTC
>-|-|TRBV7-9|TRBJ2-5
CASRGLVYQETQYF
TGTGCCAGCCGGGGACTTGTGTACCAAGAGACCCAGTACTTC
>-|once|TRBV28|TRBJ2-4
CASSLPAVADIQYF
TGTGCCAGCAGTCTACCGGCGGTCGCCGACATTCAGTACTTC
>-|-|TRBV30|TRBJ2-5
CAWSVEETQYF
TGTGCCTGGAGTGTAGAGGAGACCCAGTACTTC
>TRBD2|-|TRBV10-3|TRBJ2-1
CAISVDLAGVGNEQFF
TGTGCCATCAGTGTCGATCTAGCGGGAGTGGGCAATGAGCAGTTCTTC
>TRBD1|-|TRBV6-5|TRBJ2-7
CASSYQDRGAYEQYF
TGTGCCAGCAGTTATCAGGACAGGGGGGCCTACGAGCAGTACTTC
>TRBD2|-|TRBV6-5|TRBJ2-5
CASSYGVGGRQETQYF
TGTGCCAGCAGTTACGGGGTGGGAGGGCGACAAGAGACCCAGTACTTC
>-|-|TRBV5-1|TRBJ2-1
CASSSYPGVNEQFF
TGCGCCAGCAGCTCCTATCCGGGGGTCAATGAGCAGTTCTTC
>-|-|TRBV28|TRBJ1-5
CASSPRRGGSQPQHF
TGTGCCAGCAGCCCCCGTAGGGGGGGGAGTCAGCCCCAGCATTTT
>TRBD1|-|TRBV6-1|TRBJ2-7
CASGHRGTEQYF
TGTGCCAGCGGTCACAGGGGGACCGAGCAGTACTTC
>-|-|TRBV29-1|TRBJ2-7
CSVGHGGSSEQYF
TGCAGCGTTGGGCATGGTGGATCTTCCGAGCAGTACTTC
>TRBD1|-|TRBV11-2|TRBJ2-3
CASSLDLGQGYTDTQYF
TGTGCCAGCAGCTTAGACCTCGGACAGGGCTACACAGATACGCAGTATTTT
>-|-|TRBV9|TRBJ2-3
CASSVEDTQYF
TGTGCCAGCAGCGTAGAAGATACGCAGTATTTT
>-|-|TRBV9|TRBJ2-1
CASSEGDEQFF
TGTGCCAGCAGCGAGGGGGATGAGCAGTTCTTC
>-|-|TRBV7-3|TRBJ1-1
CASSLAPTGMNTEAFF
TGTGCCAGCAGCTTAGCCCCGACGGGGATGAACACTGAAGCTTTCTTT
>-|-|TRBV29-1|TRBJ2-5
CSVCLEETQYF
TGCAGCGTTTGCCTGGAAGAGACCCAGTACTTC
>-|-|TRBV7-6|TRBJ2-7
CASSVTPPSEQYF
TGTGCCAGCAGCGTAACCCCTCCGAGTGAGCAGTACTTC
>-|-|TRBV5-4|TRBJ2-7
CASSPTGFRYEQYF
TGTGCCAGCAGCCCCACAGGATTCCGCTACGAGCAGTACTTC
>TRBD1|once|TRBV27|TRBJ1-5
CASSSGQGIGQPQHF
TGTGCCAGCTCATCCGGACAGGGTATAGGTCAGCCCCAGCATTTT
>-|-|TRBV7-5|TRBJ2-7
CARSFQGDEQYF
TGTGCCAGAAGCTTCCAGGGGGACGAGCAGTACTTC
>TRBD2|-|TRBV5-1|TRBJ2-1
CASTPNTGLAGGEQFF
TGCGCCAGCACTCCTAATACGGGACTAGCGGGAGGTGAGCAGTTCTTC
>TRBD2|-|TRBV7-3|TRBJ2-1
CASSLGTSGPYNEQFF
TGTGCCAGCAGCTTAGGGACTAGCGGACCTTACAATGAGCAGTTCTTC
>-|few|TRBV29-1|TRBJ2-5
CSVEDRAGWGLQETQYF
TGCAGCGTTGAAGATAGGGCGGGGTGGGGGTTACAAGAGACCCAGTACTTC
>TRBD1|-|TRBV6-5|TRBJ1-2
CASSTGGGYGYTF
TGTGCCAGCAGCACAGGGGGGGGGTATGGCTACACCTTC
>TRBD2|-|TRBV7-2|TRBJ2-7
CASSPGSGRGSYEQYF
TGTGCCAGCAGCCCGGGGAGCGGGAGAGGTTCCTACGAGCAGTACTTC
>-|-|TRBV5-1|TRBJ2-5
CASSLGAISQETQYF
TGCGCCAGCAGCCTGGGGGCTATCAGTCAGGAGACCCAGTACTTC
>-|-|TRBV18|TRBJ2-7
CASSAGWDRSYEQYF
TGTGCCAGCTCAGCAGGGTGGGACCGCTCCTACGAGCAGTACTTC
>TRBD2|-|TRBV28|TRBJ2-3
CASSPHYSGGDTQYF
TGTGCCAGCAGTCCCCACTACTCGGGGGGAGATACGCAGTATTTT
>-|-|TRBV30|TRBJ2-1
CAWSAQTGRSYNEQFF
TGTGCCTGGAGCGCTCAGACAGGGAGGTCCTACAATGAGCAGTTCTTC
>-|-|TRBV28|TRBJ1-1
CASSLPQQGRNTEAFF
TGTGCCAGCAGTTTACCCCAACAGGGTCGGAACACTGAAGCTTTCTTT
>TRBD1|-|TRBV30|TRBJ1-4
CAWSRQGKLFF
TGTGCCTGGAGTCGACAGGGAAAACTGTTTTTT
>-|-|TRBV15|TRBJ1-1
CATSRPPLGAEAFF
TGTGCCACCAGCAGACCTCCGTTGGGAGCTGAAGCTTTCTTT
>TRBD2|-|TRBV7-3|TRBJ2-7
CASSPPGERGPVYEQYF
TGTGCCAGCAGCCCCCCGGGGGAGCGGGGACCCGTGTACGAGCAGTACTTC
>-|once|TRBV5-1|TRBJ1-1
CASSLDSSLEAFF
TGCGCCAGCAGCTTGGACAGCTCTCTGGAAGCTTTCTTT
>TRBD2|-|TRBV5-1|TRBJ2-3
CASSLVPSGLDTQYF
TGCGCCAGCAGCTTGGTGCCTAGCGGGTTAGATACGCAGTATTTT
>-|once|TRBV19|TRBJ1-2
CASSIPSERGNYGYTF
TGTGCCAGTAGTATCCCAAGCGAGAGAGGGAACTATGGCTACACCTTC
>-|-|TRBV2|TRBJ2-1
CASRDRRNEQFF
TGTGCCAGCAGGGACAGACGCAATGAGCAGTTCTTC
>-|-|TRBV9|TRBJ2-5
CASSVGGVPETQYF
TGTGCCAGCAGCGTAGGGGGGGTTCCAGAGACCCAGTACTTC
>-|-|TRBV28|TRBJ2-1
CASSLGREAYNEQFF
TGTGCCAGCAGTTTAGGCAGGGAGGCCTACAATGAGCAGTTCTTC
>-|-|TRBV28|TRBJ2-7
CASSGIYEQYF
TGTGCCAGCAGTGGTATCTACGAGCAGTACTTC
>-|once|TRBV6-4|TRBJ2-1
CATPWSGEPYNEQFF
TGTGCCACCCCCTGGAGCGGAGAGCCTTACAATGAGCAGTTCTTC